The clone carrying this T cell receptor (beta chain) was counted once. Its specificity is unknown. This CDR3 is built from 13 residues. The V end was cut by 5 bases, the J end by 4 bases, with 9 bases between. Germline CDR1 SGHVS, CDR2 FNYEAQ. These data are taken from a study of immune evolution from preneoplasia to lung adenocarcinoma. Study information: HLA loss of heterozygosity: roughly 6.6% AIS, about 15% MIA, around 35% ADC, none AAH.

Whole-study findings and limits: KRAS-mutant nodules had the highest T cell clonality. Later-stage lesions appeared to have more T cells, more diversity, less clonality.

Each case's diagnosis was confirmed by two pathologists on H&E. Profiled with immunoSEQ multiplex PCR; TCRdb holds only in-frame clones, not every one. This sample has some 8,000 clones, with 72% found just once. Sequencing used FFPE lung adenocarcinoma in situ tissue. This TCR was sampled from an older donor with lung adenocarcinoma. Some clones in this sample may be carry-over from other donors' samples. The chain has TRBV7-6 and TRBJ1-3; D ambiguous. CDR3 DNA: TGTGCCAGCAGCACCCAGTACGGAAACACCATATATTTT. It specifies CASSTQYGNTIYF.